The present TCR beta chain was sequenced within a study of blood T cell repertoires in COVID-19. At the level of the study: Both acute and convalescent COVID-19 samples were obtained from the United States, Italy and Spain. PBMCs, B-cell-depleted T cells, or T cells were the source of the cDNA or gDNA that made up the material.

The CDR3 runs 17 residues. Germline CDR1 and CDR2: SEHNR and FQNEAQ (reference sequence). The junction had 7 bases not matched to a gene; V was cut back by 3 bases and J by 2 bases. Cohort 3 donors were reported recovered after two negative PCRs, clearance, or symptom resolution. Original analysis: Estimation of nucleated cell counts was performed using reference gene primer amplification. Sequencing was performed with immunoSEQ multiplex PCR; in TCRdb, only in-frame clones are kept and a portion is missing. The D gene and trimming were derived from the DNA, and the V and J assignments and clone size from that table. The profile shows around 220,000 clones, about 93% of them singletons.

The chain couples TRBV7-9 to TRBJ2-6; 7 bases line up with TRBD1. The origin of this receptor is a woman under 30 who had recovered from COVID-19. Sequencing used PBMCs or T cells enriched from blood (not recorded which). The CDR3 region is CASSFEGALTGANVLTF. Written as DNA, the CDR3 is TGTGCCAGCAGCTTTGAGGGGGCCCTAACTGGGGCCAACGTCCTGACTTTC.